This TCR beta chain was identified during a study of cytomegalovirus exposure and HLA in healthy donors. General observations from the study: Beyond CMV serostatus, there was no information to go on about immune exposure.

With regard to this clone: What it binds is unknown.

It was with 60 Vbeta and 13 Jbeta primers that the PCR ran. Sequenced by immunoSEQ multiplex PCR; TCRdb stores in-frame clones only, minus some. Of some 190,000 clones listed, just under 75% are singletons. Germline CDR1 and CDR2: MDHEN and SYDVKM. This CDR3 is built from 15 residues. Trimming took 8 bases from V and 2 from J, leaving 18 bases between them. This chain joins TRBV28 and TRBJ1-2, with D possibly matching TRBD1 (5 bases). This clonotype was sampled from a man under 40 in good health and CMV-seropositive. The sample was PBMCs. CDR3 nucleotide sequence: TGTGCCAGCCATAGGGGCCGAGGCTTAAACTATGGCTACACCTTC. Translation: CASHRGRGLNYGYTF.